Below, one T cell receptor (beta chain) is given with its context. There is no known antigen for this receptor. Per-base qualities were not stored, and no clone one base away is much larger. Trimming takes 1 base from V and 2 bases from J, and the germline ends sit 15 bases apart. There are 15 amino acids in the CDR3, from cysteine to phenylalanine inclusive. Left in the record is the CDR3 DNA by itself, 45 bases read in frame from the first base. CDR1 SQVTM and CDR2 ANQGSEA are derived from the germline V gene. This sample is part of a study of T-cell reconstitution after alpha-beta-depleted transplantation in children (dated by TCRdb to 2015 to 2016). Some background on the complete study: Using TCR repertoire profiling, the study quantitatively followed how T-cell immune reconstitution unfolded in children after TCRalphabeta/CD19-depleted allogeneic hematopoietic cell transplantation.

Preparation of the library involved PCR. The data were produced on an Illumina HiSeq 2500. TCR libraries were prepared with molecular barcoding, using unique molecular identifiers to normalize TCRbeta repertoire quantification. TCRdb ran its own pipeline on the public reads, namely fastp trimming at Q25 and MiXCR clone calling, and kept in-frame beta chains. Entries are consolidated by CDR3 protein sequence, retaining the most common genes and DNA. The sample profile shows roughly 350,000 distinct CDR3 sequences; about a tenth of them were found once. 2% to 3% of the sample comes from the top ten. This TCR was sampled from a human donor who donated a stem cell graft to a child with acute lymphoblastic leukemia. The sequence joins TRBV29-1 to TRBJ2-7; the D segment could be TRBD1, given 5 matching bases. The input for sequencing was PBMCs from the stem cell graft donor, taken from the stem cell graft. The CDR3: CSVEVHTGVPYEQYF. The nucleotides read TGCAGCGTTGAAGTACATACAGGCGTACCCTACGAGCAGTACTTC.